This passage covers 24 T cell receptor beta chains from one sample sequenced in a study of tumor and adjacent non-tumor tissue in lung cancer. A modified ARM-PCR protocol with three rounds of nested PCR amplified TCRbeta. TCRdb called the multiplex PCR reads again in MiXCR, with one record for every CDR3 protein. The sample yields some 120,000 distinct CDR3 sequences, approximately 71% seen once. This sample's RNA came from whole unsorted tissue. The sample consisted of lung tumor tissue. These receptors were obtained from a man aged 30 to 45 with non-small cell lung cancer.

Details on this clonotype: It is likely a read error, because the conserved phenylalanine at the end of the CDR3 is missing. The genes are TRBV4-3 and TRBJ1-4; no definite D call. The CDR3 runs to 15 residues. Per germline, CDR1 LGHNA and CDR2 YSLEER. DNA of the CDR3: TGCGCCAGCAGCCAATCGGGAGCAACTAATGAGAAACTGTTTCTT. The encoded protein is CASSQSGATNEKLFL.

This clonotype was seen a handful of times. The genes are TRBV4-2 and TRBJ1-6; D is perhaps TRBD1 (6 bases). This CDR3 comprises 14 residues. V lost 4 bases to trimming and J lost 7 bases, with 11 bases between them. The germline V gene has CDR1 LGHNA and CDR2 YNFKEQ. CDR3: CASSRDTENSPLHF. CDR3 coding DNA: TGTGCCAGCAGCCGGGACACAGAGAATTCACCCCTCCACTTT.

The chain couples TRBV28 to TRBJ1-5; D ambiguous. V was pared by 10 bases and J by 7 bases, with 14 bases between. In germline, CDR1 is MDHEN, CDR2 SYDVKM. The CDR3 runs to 12 residues. The CDR3, as DNA: TGTGCCATCACAGATGTTAAACAGCCCCAGCATTTT. Protein sequence: CAITDVKQPQHF.

This clonotype appeared once. A junction end diverges from the germline sequence, so it may reflect a read error. J is TRBJ2-1 and V is TRBV4-2; 10 nucleotides align to TRBD2. The CDR3 contains 16 residues. Germline V gives CDR1 LGHNA, CDR2 YNFKEQ. CDR3 nucleotide sequence: TGTGCCAGCAGCCAGCTAGGACTAGCGGAGGGAAGTGAGCAATCCTTC. Its translation is CASSQLGLAEGSEQSF.

This clonotype has just a few counts. The V call is TRBV20-1, the J call TRBJ1-5; tentative D call: TRBD1 (5 bases). Germline V CDR1 and CDR2: DFQATT, SNEGSKA (reference sequence). There are 12 residues in the CDR3. Trimming took 3 bases from V and 4 from J, leaving 7 bases between them. The chain's CDR3 is CSARRGNQPQHF. CDR3 sequence (DNA): TGCAGTGCTAGGAGGGGAAATCAGCCCCAGCATTTT.

This clonotype appeared many times. This chain connects TRBV12-3 or TRBV12-4 to TRBJ2-7; TRBD1 agrees at 7 bases. CDR3 length: 12 residues. The junction had 4 bases not matched to a gene; V was cut back by 8 bases and J by 3 bases. CDR3 in amino acids: CASQGEDYEQYF. As DNA, the CDR3 is TGTGCCAGCCAGGGGGAAGACTACGAGCAGTACTTC.

Remarks on this clonotype: Sequence at one end of the junction differs from germline and may be a read error. The V and J genes are TRBV6-5 and TRBJ2-7; maybe TRBD2 (6 bases). The CDR3 has 17 amino acids. CDR1 MNHEY and CDR2 SVGAGI come from the germline V gene. The CDR3 loop is CASSYSRGGVLSYEQYF. In DNA form, the CDR3 reads TGTGCCAGTAGTTACTCGAGAGGAGGGGTTCTCTCCTACGAGCAGTACTTC.

The genes are TRBV25-1 and TRBJ1-2, with 7 positions matching TRBD1. V lost 6 bases, J lost 2 bases, and 6 bases stayed unmatched. Germline loops: CDR1 MGHDK, CDR2 SYGVNS. There are 14 residues in the CDR3. DNA of the CDR3: TGTGCCAGCAGAGGAGCGGGACAGAACTATGGCTACACCTTC. Translating gives CASRGAGQNYGYTF.

The J gene is TRBJ1-3, the V gene TRBV3-1; no firm D call. The CDR3 covers 14 residues. CDR1 LGHDT and CDR2 YNNKEL come from the germline V gene (reference sequence). V was pared by 8 bases and J by 4 bases, with 15 bases between. The CDR3 region is CASRAGRAGNTIYF. The CDR3 nucleotides read TGTGCCAGCCGTGCAGGACGGGCCGGAAACACCATATATTTT.

The chain combines TRBV7-8 with TRBJ2-5, with 9 bases fitting TRBD1. The CDR3 contains 16 residues. Germline V gene lookup returns CDR1 SGHVS and CDR2 FQNEAQ. J was trimmed by 5 bases and V by 4 bases; bases with no gene match: 11. CDR3: CASSSGTGRVRETQYF. The CDR3, as DNA: TGTGCCAGCAGCTCAGGGACAGGGAGAGTCAGGGAGACCCAGTACTTC.

As for this clonotype: The CDR3 ends on some other residue instead of the conserved phenylalanine or tryptophan, so this is likely a read error. The chain recombines TRBV4-1 with TRBJ2-6; weak D call: TRBD1 (6 bases). This CDR3 region has 17 residues. Germline-derived CDR1 and CDR2 are MGHRA and YSYEKL. Trimming took 3 bases from V and 1 from J, leaving 13 bases between them. This CDR3 is CASSQEPQGSGANVLTS. CDR3 bases: TGCGCCAGCAGCCAGGAACCACAGGGATCTGGGGCCAACGTCCTGACTTCC.

Comment on this clonotype: Mismatch with germline at one junction end may stem from a read error. V usage is TRBV5-1 and J usage is TRBJ2-7, with 8 nucleotides matching TRBD2. Germline CDR1 SGHRS, CDR2 YFSETQ. The CDR3 has 14 amino acids. CDR3 sequence: CARSLEGLAYEQYF. As DNA, the CDR3 is TGCGCCCGCAGCTTGGAGGGACTAGCCTACGAGCAGTACTTC.

At least ten counts were recorded for this clonotype. The chain joins TRBV4-1 to TRBJ1-5, with a weak D call TRBD1 (6 bases). The germline gives CDR1 MGHRA, CDR2 YSYEKL. CDR3 length equals 16 residues. Deletions cut 4 bases from V and 3 bases from J, with 16 bases between. The chain's CDR3 is CASSPQQGMYNQPQHF. CDR3 nucleotide sequence: TGCGCCAGCAGCCCACAACAGGGTATGTACAATCAGCCCCAGCATTTT.

As to this clonotype: A much larger clone sits a single nucleotide away, making a read error possible. This chain's CDR3 is CSVTDFYDYTF. The DNA for the CDR3 is TGCAGCGTAACAGATTTCTATGACTACACCTTC. V and J are TRBV29-1 and TRBJ1-2; D is ambiguous. Germline V gene lookup returns CDR1 SQVTM and CDR2 ANQGSEA. The CDR3 length is 11 residues.

In the case of this clonotype: This may stem from a read error, because a much larger clone lies one nucleotide away. The V gene is TRBV29-1, the J gene TRBJ2-3; TRBD1 matches 9 bases. Germline V gene sequence: CDR1 SQVTM, CDR2 ANQGSEA. This CDR3 contains 17 residues. For the CDR3, the DNA is TGCAGCGTGACCCGCTCCGGGACAGGGATCGTAACAGGTACGCAGTATTTT. Translating it yields CSVTRSGTGIVTGTQYF.

Points on this clonotype: This may be a read error: a much more frequent sequence differs by one nucleotide. The rearrangement joins TRBV20-1 to TRBJ2-5, with 7 nucleotides matching TRBD1. V shed 8 bases, J shed 0 bases, and the junction held 12 bases outside the gene matches. Germline V gene data show CDR1 as DFQATT and CDR2 as SNEGSKA (reference sequence). The CDR3 is 15 amino acids. Here the CDR3 reads CSTSRFGQDQETQYF. The CDR3 nucleotides read TGCAGTACTTCTCGCTTCGGACAGGACCAAGAGACCCAGTACTTC.

Regarding this clonotype: A junction end diverges from the germline sequence, so it may reflect a read error. The V call is TRBV11-3, the J call TRBJ2-1; D is unresolved. The CDR3 runs to 14 residues. Germline CDR1 is SGHNT and CDR2 is YENEEA. The CDR3: CASSPSPLYYEQFF. CDR3 nucleotide sequence: TGTGCCAGCAGTCCTAGTCCCCTCTACTATGAGCAGTTCTTC.

This clonotype was observed at least ten times. V is TRBV6-1 and J is TRBJ1-2; TRBD1 might be the D (5 bases). Germline lookup yields CDR1 MNHNS and CDR2 SASEGT. CDR3 length equals 13 residues. Trimming left V 2 bases short and J 4 bases short, with 8 bases between. The CDR3 DNA sequence: TGTGCCAGCAGTGAATTGGACATCTATGGCTACACCTTC. It codes for CASSELDIYGYTF.

This clonotype was seen only a few times. A much larger clonotype is one base distant, so this may be a read error. The rearrangement links TRBV12-3 or TRBV12-4 to TRBJ1-5; the match to TRBD1 covers 9 bases. This CDR3 has 13 amino acids. CDR3 in amino acids: CVSGDRETQPQHF. The CDR3 region has the DNA TGTGTCAGCGGGGACAGGGAAACTCAGCCCCAGCATTTT.

Of note for this clonotype: Compared with germline, one end of the junction differs, possibly owing to a read error. The chain couples TRBV6-5 to TRBJ2-6; no clear D gene. In germline, CDR1 is MNHEY, CDR2 SVGAGI. The CDR3 runs 18 residues. The CDR3 bases are TGTGCCAGAAGTTACTCAGGTGGTTCAAGCTCTGGGGCCAACGTCCTGACTTTC. The encoded protein is CARSYSGGSSSGANVLTF.

This clonotype was detected ten times or more. The J gene is TRBJ1-6, the V gene TRBV12-3 or TRBV12-4; 10 nucleotides match TRBD1. V lost 3 bases and J lost 10; bases outside the gene matches: 3. The CDR3 covers 14 residues. DNA of the CDR3: TGTGCCAGCAGTTTTGGACAGGGGGGATCACCCCTCCACTTT. The encoded protein is CASSFGQGGSPLHF.

Remarks on this clonotype: A much more abundant neighbour one base away suggests this may be a read error. The J gene is TRBJ2-1, the V gene TRBV5-1; TRBD2 might be the D (6 bases). Trimming took off 0 bases at V and 7 bases at J, with 14 bases between the two ends. The length of the CDR3 is 15 residues. Germline V gene data show CDR1 as SGHRS and CDR2 as YFSETQ. This chain's CDR3 is CASSLAREVGNEQFF. CDR3 sequence (DNA): TGCGCCAGCAGCTTGGCGAGGGAGGTGGGGAATGAGCAGTTCTTC.

Only a few counts were recorded for this clonotype. The chain is built from TRBV11-2 and TRBJ2-1, with 10 bases that match TRBD2. CDR1 and CDR2 from the germline V gene are SGHAT and FQNNGV. This CDR3 is 15 amino acids long. J lost 5 bases, V lost 3 bases, and 4 bases had no gene match. CDR3 sequence (DNA): TGTGCCAGCAGCTTTATAGCGGGAGGAGACAATGAGCAGTTCTTC. It yields the protein CASSFIAGGDNEQFF.

V gene TRBV4-1 combines with J gene TRBJ2-7; 7 positions match TRBD2. Germline CDR1 MGHRA, CDR2 YSYEKL. This CDR3 is built from 16 residues. J was trimmed by 4 bases and V by 2 bases; bases with no gene match: 11. The CDR3 region is CASSQYGTGGMYEQYF. DNA for the CDR3: TGCGCCAGCAGCCAATATGGGACGGGAGGTATGTACGAGCAGTACTTC.